The 14 T cell receptor beta chains below were found in one sample sequenced in a study of cytotoxic CD8 clonotypes in ibrutinib-treated CLL. Measured with immunoSEQ multiplex PCR; TCRdb has only the in-frame clones, and not every one. Of more than 200,000 clones in the sample, just under 80% are singletons; the top ten hold 9.5% to 12%. Sequenced material: PBMCs, taken after 12 months of ibrutinib treatment. The receptors shown here come from a human donor with chronic lymphocytic leukemia.

For this clone: The sample has other DNA sequences that encode this CDR3 too. In nucleotides, the CDR3 is TGTGCCAGCAGTTTATCCGCTGGGGCCAACGTCCTGACTTTC. Its translation is CASSLSAGANVLTF. The chain links TRBV27 to TRBJ2-6; D remains unclear. There are 14 residues in the CDR3. Trimming removed 0 bases at V and 2 bases at J, with 2 bases between. CDR1 and CDR2 (germline): MNHEY, SMNVEV (reference sequence).

The chain links TRBV29-1 to TRBJ2-4; perhaps TRBD2 as D (6 bases). The CDR3 runs 12 residues. V lost 7 bases and J lost 6, with 13 bases in between. Germline lookup yields CDR1 SQVTM and CDR2 ANQGSEA. CDR3 in amino acids: CSGRDGRNIQYF. The CDR3 DNA is TGCAGCGGGAGGGACGGCAGAAACATTCAGTACTTC.

This chain links TRBV10-3 with TRBJ1-5, with no clear D. V lost 4 bases and J 4 bases, leaving 14 bases between the germline ends. The CDR3 contains 15 residues. Germline-derived CDR1 and CDR2 are ENHRY and SYGVKD. CDR3 sequence: CAISATESGNQPQHF. DNA of the CDR3: TGTGCCATCAGTGCTACTGAAAGTGGAAATCAGCCCCAGCATTTT.

In DNA, the CDR3 is TGTGCCAGCAGCCAAGAGGTAAGCGGGAGGCCGGGCAGGGGGTGGAATGAGCAGTTCTTC. It specifies CASSQEVSGRPGRGWNEQFF. The V call is TRBV14, the J call TRBJ2-1; 9 nucleotides agree with TRBD2. Germline trimming cut 0 bases from V and 7 bases from J; bases unmatched to any gene: 19. This CDR3 comprises 20 residues. Germline V CDR1 and CDR2: SGHDN, FVKESK.

The chain employs TRBV2 and TRBJ2-1; 10 bases match TRBD2. Losses at the gene ends were 7 bases for V and 0 bases for J; bases not matched to a gene: 9. Per germline, CDR1 SNHLY and CDR2 FYNNEI. The CDR3 is made up of 17 amino acids. CDR3 in amino acids: CASKRTSGTTSYNEQFF. The CDR3 DNA follows: TGTGCCAGCAAAAGGACTAGCGGCACCACCTCCTACAATGAGCAGTTCTTC.

This clone turned up a few times. The chain is built from TRBV19 and TRBJ1-3, with 7 positions matching TRBD1. Germline V gene sequence: CDR1 LNHDA, CDR2 SQIVND (reference sequence). This CDR3 has 14 residues. The ends lost 6 bases at V and 2 bases at J; junction bases unmatched: 4. CDR3 sequence: CASSKGTAGNTIYF. The CDR3 bases are TGTGCCAGTAGCAAAGGGACAGCTGGAAACACCATATATTTT.

The chain couples TRBV7-9 to TRBJ1-2; D ambiguous. Trimming removed 1 base from V and 4 bases from J, with 7 bases in between. This CDR3 has 13 amino acids. CDR1 SEHNR and CDR2 FQNEAQ come from the germline V gene (reference sequence). CDR3 protein: CASSLEIPYGYTF. The DNA for the CDR3 is TGTGCCAGCAGCTTAGAGATACCCTATGGCTACACCTTC.

In the case of this clone: An end of the junction does not agree with germline; a read error may underlie this. The rearrangement links TRBV7-9 to TRBJ1-2; D may be TRBD1 (5 bases). In germline, CDR1 is SEHNR, CDR2 FQNEAQ (reference sequence). This CDR3 is 11 amino acids long. CDR3 DNA sequence: TGTGCCAGCTTCGGGGGGACTGGACCCAGTTTC. It yields the protein CASFGGTGPSF.

The chain links TRBV5-4 to TRBJ1-6; D might be TRBD1 (5 bases). Germline V gives CDR1 SGHNT, CDR2 YYREEE (reference sequence). V was pared by 0 bases and J by 6 bases, with 13 bases between. The CDR3 loop spans 16 amino acids. Written as DNA, the CDR3 is TGTGCCAGCAGCTTGGGGGGGACTACCCTTAATTCACCCCTCCACTTT. Residues: CASSLGGTTLNSPLHF.

This clone has just a few counts. V is TRBV30 and J is TRBJ2-3, with D possibly matching TRBD1 (6 bases). The CDR3 runs to 15 residues. The germline V gene encodes CDR1 GTSNPN and CDR2 SVGIG (reference sequence). V gave up 2 bases and J gave up 6 bases, with 18 bases separating them. CDR3 sequence reads: CAWSLTGAESDTQYF. CDR3 sequence (DNA): TGTGCCTGGAGTTTGACAGGTGCAGAGTCGGATACGCAGTATTTT.

The gene calls are TRBV11-3 and TRBJ2-5, with no clear D. The germline V gene has CDR1 SGHNT and CDR2 YENEEA. V was shortened by 5 bases and J by 5 bases, with 12 bases between the two germline ends. This CDR3 comprises 13 residues. CDR3 in amino acids: CASSLNIRETQYF. The CDR3, as DNA: TGTGCCAGCAGCCTAAACATCCGGGAGACCCAGTACTTC. Using reference TRBV11-3 and TRBJ2-5 for the parts outside the CDR3, the full variable domain is EAGVVQSPRYKIIEKKQPVAFWCNPISGHNTLYWYLQNLGQGPELLIRYENEEAVDDSQLPKDRFSAERLKGVDSTLKIQPAELGDSAVYLCASSLNIRETQYFGPGTRLLVL.

This clone occurred a few times. The chain employs TRBV7-9 and TRBJ1-4; tentative D call: TRBD1 (5 bases). The CDR3 spans 14 residues. Germline assignment: CDR1 SEHNR and CDR2 FQNEAQ (reference sequence). V was pared by 1 base and J by 8 bases, with 11 bases between. The CDR3 nucleotides are TGTGCCAGCAGCTTAGGAAGGGGCGAGGAAAAACTGTTTTTT. Residues: CASSLGRGEEKLFF. Looking up the rest from reference TRBV7-9 and TRBJ1-4 gives the full variable domain: DTGVSQNPRHKITKRGQNVTFRCDPISEHNRLYWYRQTLGQGPEFLTYFQNEAQLEKSRLLSDRFSAERPKGSFSTLEIQRTEQGDSAMYLCASSLGRGEEKLFFGSGTQLSVL.

The chain has TRBV5-8 and TRBJ1-2; no firm D call. Trimming pared 1 base from V and 4 bases from J, leaving 11 bases between. Looked up from germline, CDR1 is SGHTS and CDR2 is YDEGEE. CDR3 length equals 14 residues. CDR3 loop: CASSLSYAGYGYTF. CDR3 sequence (DNA): TGTGCCAGCAGCTTGAGTTATGCAGGCTATGGCTACACCTTC.

This chain uses TRBV5-1 with TRBJ2-7; weak D call: TRBD2 (5 bases). The CDR3 totals 14 residues. CDR1 SGHRS and CDR2 YFSETQ come from the germline V gene. Trimming removed 2 bases at V and 0 bases at J, with 9 bases between. CDR3 sequence: CASSLSGISYEQYF. The CDR3 bases are TGCGCCAGCAGCTTATCCGGGATCTCCTACGAGCAGTACTTC.